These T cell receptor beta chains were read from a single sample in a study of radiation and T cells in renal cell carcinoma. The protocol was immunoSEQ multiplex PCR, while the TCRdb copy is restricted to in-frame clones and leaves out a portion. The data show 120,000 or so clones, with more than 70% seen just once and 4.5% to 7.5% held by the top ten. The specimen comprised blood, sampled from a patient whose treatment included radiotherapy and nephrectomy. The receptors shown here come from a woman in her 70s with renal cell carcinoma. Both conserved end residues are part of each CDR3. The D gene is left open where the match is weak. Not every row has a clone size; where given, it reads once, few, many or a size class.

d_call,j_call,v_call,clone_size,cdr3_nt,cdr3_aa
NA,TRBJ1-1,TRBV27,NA,TGTGCCAGCAGCCCGAGGAGAGTGAACACTGAAGCTTTCTTT,CASSPRRVNTEAFF
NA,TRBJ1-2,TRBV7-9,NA,TGTGCCAGCAGCTCGGAGCTCACCTTC,CASSSELTF
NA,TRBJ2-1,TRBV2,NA,TGTGCCAGCAGTGGGGGCAGGGGCGCGAACAATGAGCAGTTCTTC,CASSGGRGANNEQFF
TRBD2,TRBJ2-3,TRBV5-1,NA,TGCGCCAGCAGCTTGGAGGGGCTAGCGGGGGGTATCGGCACAGATACGCAGTATTTT,CASSLEGLAGGIGTDTQYF
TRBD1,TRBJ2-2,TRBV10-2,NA,TGCGCCAGCAGTGCGCTTAGGACAGGGATGGTCCTTGGGGAGCTGTTTTTT,CASSALRTGMVLGELFF
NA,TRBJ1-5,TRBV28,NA,TGTGCCAGCAGTTTATCCGGCAGCAATCAGCCCCAGCATTTT,CASSLSGSNQPQHF
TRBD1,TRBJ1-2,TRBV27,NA,TGTGCCAGCACCTCGTCGGACAGGGAGGATGGCTACACCTTC,CASTSSDREDGYTF
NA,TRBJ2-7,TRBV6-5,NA,TGTGCCAGCACCAAGGGGGGACGCTCCTACGAGCAGTACTTC,CASTKGGRSYEQYF
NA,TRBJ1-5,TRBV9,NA,TGTGCCAGCAGCGTAAGGGGGGAAAATCAGCCCCAGCATTTT,CASSVRGENQPQHF
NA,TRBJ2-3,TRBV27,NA,TGTGCCAGCAGTTCCCGGACAGAGACTAGCACAGATACGCAGTATTTT,CASSSRTETSTDTQYF
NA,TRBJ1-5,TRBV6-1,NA,TGTGCCAGCAGTGTTGGGGACAATCAGCCCCAGCATTTT,CASSVGDNQPQHF
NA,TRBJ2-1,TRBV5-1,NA,TGCGCCAGCAGCCCCCTACGTGGCAGGGGCACCGATGAGCAGTTCTTC,CASSPLRGRGTDEQFF
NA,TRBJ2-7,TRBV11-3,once,TGTGCCAGCAGCCAAGCCGGGACGCAGATCTCCTACGAGCAGTACTTC,CASSQAGTQISYEQYF
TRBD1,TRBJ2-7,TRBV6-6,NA,TGTGCCAGCAGGGGGGACAGGCCAACCTCCTACGAGCAGTACTTC,CASRGDRPTSYEQYF
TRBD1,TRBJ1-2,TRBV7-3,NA,TGTGCCAGCAGCTATAGGACAGGCGCCGGCTACACCTTC,CASSYRTGAGYTF
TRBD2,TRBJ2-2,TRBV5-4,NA,TGTGCCAGCAGCTTCGGCGGGGGGGCGAGAACCGGGGAGCTGTTTTTT,CASSFGGGARTGELFF
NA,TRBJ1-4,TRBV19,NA,TGTGCCAGTAGAAACAGTGCTAATGAAAAACTGTTTTTT,CASRNSANEKLFF
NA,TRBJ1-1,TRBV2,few,TGTGCCAGCAGTGAAGCCCCGAACACTGAAGCTTTCTTT,CASSEAPNTEAFF
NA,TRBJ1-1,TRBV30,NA,TGTGCCTGGAGTGCGAGGGACACTGAAGCTTTCTTT,CAWSARDTEAFF
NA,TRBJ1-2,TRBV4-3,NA,TGCGCCAGCAGCCAGGAGAGTTATGGCTACACCTTC,CASSQESYGYTF
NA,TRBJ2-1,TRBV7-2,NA,TGTGCCAGCAGCTTAGGACGCGTTAGCTCCTACAATGAGCAGTTCTTC,CASSLGRVSSYNEQFF
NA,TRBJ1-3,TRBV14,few,TGTGCCAGCAGCCAAGATTTTCGGGGCCCCTACTCTGGAAACACCATATATTTT,CASSQDFRGPYSGNTIYF
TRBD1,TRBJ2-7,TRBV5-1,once,TGCGCCAGCAGCTTCCGGGACAGGGGGGCCGAGCAGTACTTC,CASSFRDRGAEQYF
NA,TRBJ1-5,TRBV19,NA,TGTGCCAGTAGTAAGACAGCGGGTTATCAGCCCCAGCATTTT,CASSKTAGYQPQHF
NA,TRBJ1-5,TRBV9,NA,TGTGCCAGCAGCGACACAGGGAGCAATCAGCCCCAGCATTTT,CASSDTGSNQPQHF
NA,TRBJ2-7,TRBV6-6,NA,TGTGCCAGCAGGGACCCCAGGGGTCTTTCCTACGAGCAGTACTTC,CASRDPRGLSYEQYF